The clone carrying this TCR beta chain was found a few times. What it binds is not known. Together with a sample-barcoded 5' primer, a J-beta primer mix was included in a second PCR lasting about 7 to 12 cycles. From the 5' RACE reads, TCRdb called clonotypes with MiXCR, one entry per CDR3 protein. This table holds about 1.6 million distinct CDR3 sequences, almost 35% found once. The sample is drawn from a study of blood T cells in healthy people across ages. Study-level findings and limits: A strong correlation between TCR beta diversity and naive T cell percentage was seen.

The CDR3 contains 21 residues. Germline V gene sequence: CDR1 LGHNA, CDR2 YNFKEQ. Deletions cut 3 bases from V and 4 bases from J, with 31 bases between. The clonotype comes from a woman in her 30s in good health. Sequenced material: blood. The genes are TRBV4-2 and TRBJ2-1, with TRBD2 as a possible D gene (6 bases). For the CDR3, the DNA is TGTGCCAGCAGCCATACAATTTTGGGGGGTCTTGGAGTGTCTACTTACAATGAGCAGTTCTTC. Protein sequence: CASSHTILGGLGVSTYNEQFF.